This TCR beta chain is drawn from a study of blood T cell repertoires in COVID-19. As for the study in general: From the United States, Italy and Spain came samples of acute and convalescent COVID-19. T cells, B-cell-depleted T cells, or PBMCs supplied cDNA or gDNA.

This clone was detected only a few times. Original analysis: Cell counts per sample came from amplifying reference gene primers. The repertoire was sequenced with immunoSEQ multiplex PCR; TCRdb's copy has only in-frame clones and lacks some. V, J and clone size derive from that table, while D and trimming were established from the DNA sequence. Here the sample spans some 76,000 clones, roughly 80% being singletons. The sequencing sample was made of peripheral blood. This receptor was obtained from a woman aged 55-69 years with acute or convalescent COVID-19.

CDR3 protein: CASSFQAPGRNTEAFF. In DNA, the CDR3 is TGCGCCAGCAGCTTTCAGGCCCCCGGCAGGAACACTGAAGCTTTCTTT. V is TRBV5-1 and J is TRBJ1-1; D is unresolved. CDR1 and CDR2 (germline): SGHRS, YFSETQ. This CDR3 has 16 amino acids. V dropped 2 bases and J dropped 1 base, with 15 bases sitting between them.